This T cell receptor (beta chain) was profiled in a study of cytomegalovirus exposure and HLA in healthy donors. Overall study findings and caveats: TCR beta chains numbering more than 150 were designated cytomegalovirus-associated.

There are a few counts of this clone. Its antigen is still unknown. V shed 2 bases and J shed 12 bases, with 19 bases lying between them. CDR1 and CDR2 from the germline V gene are SGHTA and FQGNSA. The CDR3 sequence is 14 residues long. Produced via immunoSEQ multiplex PCR; TCRdb's table is partial and in-frame only. The table includes under 200,000 clones, roughly 89% detected once. Specimen: PBMCs. The TCR was taken from a young man in good health and CMV-seropositive. The chain combines TRBV7-2 with TRBJ1-2; D not certain. The CDR3 DNA reads TGTGCCAGCAGCTTACAGGAAAGTGGGCTCGTTCACACCTTC. This gives the protein CASSLQESGLVHTF.